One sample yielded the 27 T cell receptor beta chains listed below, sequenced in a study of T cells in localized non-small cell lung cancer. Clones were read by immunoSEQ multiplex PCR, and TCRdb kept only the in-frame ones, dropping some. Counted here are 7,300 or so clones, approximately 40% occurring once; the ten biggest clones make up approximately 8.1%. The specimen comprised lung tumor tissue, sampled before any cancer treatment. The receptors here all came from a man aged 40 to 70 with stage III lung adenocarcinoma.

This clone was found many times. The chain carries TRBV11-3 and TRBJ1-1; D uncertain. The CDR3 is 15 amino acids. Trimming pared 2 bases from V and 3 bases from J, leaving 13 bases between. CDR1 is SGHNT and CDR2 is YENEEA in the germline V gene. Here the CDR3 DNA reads TGTGCCAGCAGCTTAACGTCTTTGGCTTACACTGAAGCTTTCTTT. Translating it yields CASSLTSLAYTEAFF.

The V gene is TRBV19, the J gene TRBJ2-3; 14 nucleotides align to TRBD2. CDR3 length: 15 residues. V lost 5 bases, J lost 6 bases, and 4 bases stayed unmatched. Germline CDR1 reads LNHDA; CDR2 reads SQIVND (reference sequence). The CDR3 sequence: CASSETSGGGDTQYF. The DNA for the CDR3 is TGTGCCAGTAGTGAGACTAGCGGGGGGGGTGATACGCAGTATTTT.

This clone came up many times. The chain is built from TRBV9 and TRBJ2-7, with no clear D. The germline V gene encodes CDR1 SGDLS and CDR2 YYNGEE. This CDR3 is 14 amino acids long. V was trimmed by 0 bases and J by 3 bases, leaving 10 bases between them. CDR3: CASSVGILDYEQYF. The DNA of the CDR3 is TGTGCCAGCAGCGTAGGGATCTTGGACTACGAGCAGTACTTC.

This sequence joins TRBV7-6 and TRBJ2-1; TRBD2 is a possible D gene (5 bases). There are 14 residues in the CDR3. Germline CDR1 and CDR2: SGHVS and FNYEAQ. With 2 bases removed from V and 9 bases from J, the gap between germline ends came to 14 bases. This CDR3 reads CASSLLDRGSEQFF. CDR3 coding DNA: TGTGCCAGCAGCTTACTAGACCGTGGGAGTGAGCAGTTCTTC. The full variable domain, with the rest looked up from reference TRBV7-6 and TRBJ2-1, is GAGVSQSPRYKVTKRGQDVALRCDPISGHVSLYWYRQALGQGPEFLTYFNYEAQQDKSGLPNDRFSAERPEGSISTLTIQRTEQRDSAMYRCASSLLDRGSEQFFGPGTRLTVL.

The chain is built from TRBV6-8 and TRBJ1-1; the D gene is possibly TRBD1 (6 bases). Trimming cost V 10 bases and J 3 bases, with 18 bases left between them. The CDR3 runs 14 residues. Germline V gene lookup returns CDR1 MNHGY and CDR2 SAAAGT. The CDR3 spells CAITRGREDTEAFF. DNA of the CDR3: TGTGCCATCACCAGGGGAAGGGAGGACACTGAAGCTTTCTTT.

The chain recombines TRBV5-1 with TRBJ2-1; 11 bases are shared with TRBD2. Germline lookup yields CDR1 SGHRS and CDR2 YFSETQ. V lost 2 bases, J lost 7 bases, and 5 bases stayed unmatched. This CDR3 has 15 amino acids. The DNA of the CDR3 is TGCGCCAGCAGCTTTACTAGCGGGAGCAAGAATGAGCAGTTCTTC. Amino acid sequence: CASSFTSGSKNEQFF.

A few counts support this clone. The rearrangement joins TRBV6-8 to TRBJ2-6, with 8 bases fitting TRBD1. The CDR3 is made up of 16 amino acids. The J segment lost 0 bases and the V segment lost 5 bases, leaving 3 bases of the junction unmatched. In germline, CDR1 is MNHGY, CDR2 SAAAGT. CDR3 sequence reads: CASSGDRSSGANVLTF. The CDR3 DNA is TGTGCCAGCAGTGGGGACAGGTCCTCTGGGGCCAACGTCCTGACTTTC.

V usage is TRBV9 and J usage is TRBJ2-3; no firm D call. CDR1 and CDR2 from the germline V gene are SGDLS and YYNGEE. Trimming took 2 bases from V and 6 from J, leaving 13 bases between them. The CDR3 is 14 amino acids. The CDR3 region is CASSVSVPRDTQYF. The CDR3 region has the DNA TGTGCCAGCAGCGTTAGTGTCCCCCGGGATACGCAGTATTTT.

The CDR3 region has the DNA TGCGCCAGCAGCTTGGAGGGCTCGAACACTGAAGCTTTCTTT. Translating it yields CASSLEGSNTEAFF. The chain has TRBV5-1 and TRBJ1-1; unclear D gene. Germline V gene lookup returns CDR1 SGHRS and CDR2 YFSETQ. The V and J ends lost 0 bases and 1 base respectively, with 7 bases between them. The CDR3 runs 14 residues.

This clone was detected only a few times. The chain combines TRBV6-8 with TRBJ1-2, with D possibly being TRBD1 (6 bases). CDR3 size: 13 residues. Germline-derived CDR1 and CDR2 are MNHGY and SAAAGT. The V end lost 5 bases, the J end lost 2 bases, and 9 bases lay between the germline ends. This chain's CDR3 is CASSQQGNYGYTF. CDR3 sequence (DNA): TGTGCCAGCAGTCAACAGGGCAACTATGGCTACACCTTC.

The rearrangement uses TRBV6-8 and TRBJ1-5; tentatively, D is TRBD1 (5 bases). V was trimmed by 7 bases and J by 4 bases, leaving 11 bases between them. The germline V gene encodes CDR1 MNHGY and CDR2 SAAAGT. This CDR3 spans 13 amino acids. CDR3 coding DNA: TGTGCCAGCAATCCGGGACCAAATCAGCCCCAGCATTTT. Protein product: CASNPGPNQPQHF.

The CDR3 region has the DNA TGTGCCAGCAGATGGAGGGTAGATACCGGGGAGCTGTTTTTT. Protein product: CASRWRVDTGELFF. The V gene is TRBV14, the J gene TRBJ2-2; maybe TRBD2 (6 bases). Trimming cost V 6 bases and J 5 bases, with 13 bases left between them. In germline, CDR1 is SGHDN, CDR2 FVKESK. The CDR3 totals 14 residues.

The CDR3 DNA reads TGTGCCAGCAGCCAAGATCCCAGCCCGGCCTATGGCTACACCTTC. It specifies CASSQDPSPAYGYTF. The chain recombines TRBV14 with TRBJ1-2; D call uncertain. Germline assignment: CDR1 SGHDN and CDR2 FVKESK. The length of the CDR3 is 15 residues. Trimming pared 0 bases from V and 4 bases from J, leaving 12 bases between.

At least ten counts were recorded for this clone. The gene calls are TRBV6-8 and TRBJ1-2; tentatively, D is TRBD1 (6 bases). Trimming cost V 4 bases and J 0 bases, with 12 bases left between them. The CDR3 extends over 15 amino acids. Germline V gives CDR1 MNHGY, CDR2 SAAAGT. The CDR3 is CASSSGTSANYGYTF. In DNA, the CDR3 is TGTGCCAGCAGTTCCGGGACATCGGCTAACTATGGCTACACCTTC.

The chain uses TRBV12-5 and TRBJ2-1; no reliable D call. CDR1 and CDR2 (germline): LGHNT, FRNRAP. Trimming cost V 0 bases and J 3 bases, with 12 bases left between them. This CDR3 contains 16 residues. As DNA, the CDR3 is TGTGCTAGTGGTTTGGTAGCGCGGCCCTTCTACAATGAGCAGTTCTTC. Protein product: CASGLVARPFYNEQFF.

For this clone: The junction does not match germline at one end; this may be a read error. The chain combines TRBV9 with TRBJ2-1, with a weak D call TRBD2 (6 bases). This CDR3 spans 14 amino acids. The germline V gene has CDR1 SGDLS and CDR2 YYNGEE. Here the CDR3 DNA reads TGTGCCAGCAGCGAGGCGGGGTTCTACAATGAACAGTTCTTC. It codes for CASSEAGFYNEQFF.

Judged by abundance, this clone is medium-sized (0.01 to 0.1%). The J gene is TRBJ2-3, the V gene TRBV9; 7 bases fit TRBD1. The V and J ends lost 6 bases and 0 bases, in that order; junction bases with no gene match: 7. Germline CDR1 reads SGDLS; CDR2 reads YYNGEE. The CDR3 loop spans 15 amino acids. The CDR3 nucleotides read TGTGCCAGCAACCGGTGGGACAGTAGCACAGATACGCAGTATTTT. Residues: CASNRWDSSTDTQYF.

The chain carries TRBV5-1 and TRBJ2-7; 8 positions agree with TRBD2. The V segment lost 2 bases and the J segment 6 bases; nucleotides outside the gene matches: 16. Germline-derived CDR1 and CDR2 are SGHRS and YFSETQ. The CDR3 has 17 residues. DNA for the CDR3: TGCGCCAGCAGCTTTTTGGCGGGGGGCCACCTCCCGAGCGAGCAGTACTTC. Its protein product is CASSFLAGGHLPSEQYF.

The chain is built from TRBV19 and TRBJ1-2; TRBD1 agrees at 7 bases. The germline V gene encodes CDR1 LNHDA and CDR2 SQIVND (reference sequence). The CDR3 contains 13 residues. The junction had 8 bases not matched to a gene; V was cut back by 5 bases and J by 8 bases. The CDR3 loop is CASSPQGEEGYTF. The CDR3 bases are TGTGCCAGTAGTCCTCAGGGGGAGGAAGGCTACACCTTC. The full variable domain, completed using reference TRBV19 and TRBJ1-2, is DGGITQSPKYLFRKEGQNVTLSCEQNLNHDAMYWYRQDPGQGLRLIYYSQIVNDFQKGDIAEGYSVSREKKESFPLTVTSAQKNPTAFYLCASSPQGEEGYTFGSGTRLTVV.

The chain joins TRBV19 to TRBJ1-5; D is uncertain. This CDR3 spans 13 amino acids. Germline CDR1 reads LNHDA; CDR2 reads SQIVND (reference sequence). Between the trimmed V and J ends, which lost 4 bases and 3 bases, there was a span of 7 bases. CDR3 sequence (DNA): TGTGCCAGTAGTAAGAGTTACAATCAGCCCCAGCATTTT. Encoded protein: CASSKSYNQPQHF.

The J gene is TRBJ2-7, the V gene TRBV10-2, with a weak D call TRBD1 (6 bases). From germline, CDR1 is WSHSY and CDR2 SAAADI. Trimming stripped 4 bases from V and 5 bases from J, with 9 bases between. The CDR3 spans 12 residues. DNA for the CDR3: TGCGCCAGCAGTGTTCAGGGGCACGAGCAGTACTTC. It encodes CASSVQGHEQYF.

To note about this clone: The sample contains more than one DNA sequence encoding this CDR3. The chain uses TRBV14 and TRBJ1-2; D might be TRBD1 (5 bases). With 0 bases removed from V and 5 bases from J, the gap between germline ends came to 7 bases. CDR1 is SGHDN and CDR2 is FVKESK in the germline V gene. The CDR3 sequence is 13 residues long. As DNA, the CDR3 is TGTGCCAGCAGCCAAGAAGAGGGGTATGGCTACACCTTC. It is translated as CASSQEEGYGYTF.

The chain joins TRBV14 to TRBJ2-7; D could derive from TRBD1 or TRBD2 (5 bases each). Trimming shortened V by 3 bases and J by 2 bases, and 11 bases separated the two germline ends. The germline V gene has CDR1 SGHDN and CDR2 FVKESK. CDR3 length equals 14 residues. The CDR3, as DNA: TGTGCCAGCAGCCATGAGGGGCCAGCCTACGAGCAGTACTTC. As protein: CASSHEGPAYEQYF.

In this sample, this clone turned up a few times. CDR3 residues: CASSLERTSAEQYF. The DNA of the CDR3 is TGTGCCAGCAGCTTGGAGCGGACTTCTGCCGAGCAGTACTTC. The J gene is TRBJ2-7, the V gene TRBV11-3, with D maybe TRBD2 (5 bases). V was trimmed by 3 bases and J by 6 bases, leaving 15 bases between them. CDR1 SGHNT and CDR2 YENEEA come from the germline V gene. The CDR3 is 14 residues long. Complete variable domain (other parts from reference TRBV11-3 and TRBJ2-7): EAGVVQSPRYKIIEKKQPVAFWCNPISGHNTLYWYLQNLGQGPELLIRYENEEAVDDSQLPKDRFSAERLKGVDSTLKIQPAELGDSAVYLCASSLERTSAEQYFGPGTRLTVT.

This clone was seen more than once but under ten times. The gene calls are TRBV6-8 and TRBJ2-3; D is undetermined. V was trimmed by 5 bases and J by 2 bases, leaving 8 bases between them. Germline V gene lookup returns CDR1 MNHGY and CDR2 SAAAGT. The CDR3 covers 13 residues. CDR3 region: CASSAEFTDTQYF. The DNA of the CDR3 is TGTGCCAGCAGTGCGGAGTTCACAGATACGCAGTATTTT.

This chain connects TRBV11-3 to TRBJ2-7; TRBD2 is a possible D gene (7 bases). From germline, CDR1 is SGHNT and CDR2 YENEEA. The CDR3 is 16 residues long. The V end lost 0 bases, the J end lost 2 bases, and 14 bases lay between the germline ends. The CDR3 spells CASSLEGGGSAYEQYF. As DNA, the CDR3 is TGTGCCAGCAGCTTAGAAGGGGGAGGGAGCGCCTACGAGCAGTACTTC. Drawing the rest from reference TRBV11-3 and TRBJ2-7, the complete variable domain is EAGVVQSPRYKIIEKKQPVAFWCNPISGHNTLYWYLQNLGQGPELLIRYENEEAVDDSQLPKDRFSAERLKGVDSTLKIQPAELGDSAVYLCASSLEGGGSAYEQYFGPGTRLTVT.

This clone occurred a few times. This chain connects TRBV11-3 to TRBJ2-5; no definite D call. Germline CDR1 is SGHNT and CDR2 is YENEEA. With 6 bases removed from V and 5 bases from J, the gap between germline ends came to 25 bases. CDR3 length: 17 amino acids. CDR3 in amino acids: CASSEPSWIIVDETQYF. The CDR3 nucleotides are TGTGCCAGCAGTGAACCTTCGTGGATCATCGTCGACGAGACCCAGTACTTC.